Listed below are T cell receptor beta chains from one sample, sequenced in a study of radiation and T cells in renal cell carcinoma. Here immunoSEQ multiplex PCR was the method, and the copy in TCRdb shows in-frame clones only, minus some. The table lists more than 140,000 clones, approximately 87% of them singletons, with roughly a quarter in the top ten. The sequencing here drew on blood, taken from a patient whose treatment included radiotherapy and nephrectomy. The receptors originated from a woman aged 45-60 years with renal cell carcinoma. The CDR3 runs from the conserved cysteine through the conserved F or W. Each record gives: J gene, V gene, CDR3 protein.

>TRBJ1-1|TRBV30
CALRDRPNTEAFF
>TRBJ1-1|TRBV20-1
CSATGGLGAFF
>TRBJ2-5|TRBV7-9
CASSLAGETQYF
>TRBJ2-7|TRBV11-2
CASSLQDRAEQYF
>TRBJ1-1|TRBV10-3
CAISEPGDGEAFF
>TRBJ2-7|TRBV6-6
CASRISYEQYF
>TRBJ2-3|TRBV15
CATSQRGTRGDTQYF
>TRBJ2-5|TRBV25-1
CASSRPSGRAETQYF
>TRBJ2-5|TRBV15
CATSRDKTGIQETQYF
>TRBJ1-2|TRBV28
CASSPGAGPNYGYTF
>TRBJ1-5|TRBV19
CASSITGNQPQHF
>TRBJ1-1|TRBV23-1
CASSQAGEAFF
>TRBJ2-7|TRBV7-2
CASSLLGGIGEQYF
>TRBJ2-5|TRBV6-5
CASRGQGQTQYF
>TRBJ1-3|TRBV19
CASSLRQGFSGNTIYF
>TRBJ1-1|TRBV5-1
CASSLAAENTEAFF
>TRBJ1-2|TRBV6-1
CASRGTANYGYTF
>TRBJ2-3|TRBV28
CASSFAGATDTQYF
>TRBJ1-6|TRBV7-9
CASSQGPSSPLHF
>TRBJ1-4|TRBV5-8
CASRGVRREKLFF
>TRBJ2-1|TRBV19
CASSGLAGAHEQFF
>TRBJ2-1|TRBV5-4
CASSLQLAGENNEQFF